One sample yielded the 26 T cell receptor beta chains listed below, sequenced in a study of T cell responses to AZD1222 COVID-19 vaccine. The assay was immunoSEQ multiplex PCR, and TCRdb's table has in-frame clones only and misses some. The sample includes roughly 180,000 clones, around 92% of them seen just once. The source material was peripheral blood, sampled on day 0 of AZD1222 vaccination. The receptors shown here come from an adult in good health.

The gene calls are TRBV2 and TRBJ1-1; D remains unclear. Trimming stripped 6 bases from V and 3 bases from J, with 11 bases between. The CDR3 sequence is 13 residues long. CDR1 and CDR2 (germline): SNHLY, FYNNEI. The CDR3 nucleotides read TGTGCCAGCAGGCTAAACGAGGACACTGAAGCTTTCTTT. Residues: CASRLNEDTEAFF.

The chain has TRBV12-3 or TRBV12-4 and TRBJ1-5; D not resolved. This CDR3 has 13 residues. The V gene lost 0 bases and the J gene lost 7 bases, with 7 bases spanning the gap. CDR3 residues: CASSLASGQPQHF. CDR3 bases: TGTGCCAGCAGTTTAGCTTCGGGCCAGCCCCAGCATTTT.

The J gene is TRBJ1-2, the V gene TRBV5-4; TRBD1 agrees at 9 bases. V shed 5 bases, J shed 8 bases, and the junction held 7 bases outside the gene matches. This CDR3 region has 13 residues. The V gene's germline CDR1 is SGHNT and CDR2 YYREEE (reference sequence). DNA for the CDR3: TGTGCCAGCAGGCCGGGACAGGGTTTGGGCTACACCTTC. This codes for CASRPGQGLGYTF. Supplemented by reference TRBV5-4 and TRBJ1-2, the full variable domain reads ETGVTQSPTHLIKTRGQQVTLRCSSQSGHNTVSWYQQALGQGPQFIFQYYREEENGRGNFPPRFSGLQFPNYSSELNVNALELDDSALYLCASRPGQGLGYTFGSGTRLTVV.

V is TRBV29-1 and J is TRBJ2-3, with D tentatively TRBD2 (5 bases). The CDR3 extends over 10 amino acids. V was cut by 7 bases and J by 3 bases, with 5 bases left in between. Germline CDR1 SQVTM, CDR2 ANQGSEA. The CDR3 is CSGGTDTQYF. The CDR3 nucleotides read TGCAGCGGAGGGACAGATACGCAGTATTTT.

J is TRBJ2-7 and V is TRBV29-1; tentatively, D is TRBD2 (5 bases). Germline loops: CDR1 SQVTM, CDR2 ANQGSEA. The CDR3 contains 11 residues. Between the trimmed V and J ends, which lost 7 bases and 3 bases, there was a span of 10 bases. DNA of the CDR3: TGCAGCGGCCGGGGTAACTACGAGCAGTACTTC. Amino acid sequence: CSGRGNYEQYF.

This chain uses TRBV28 with TRBJ2-2, with 7 bases matching TRBD1. The CDR3 is made up of 14 amino acids. Trimming took 5 bases from V and 8 from J; bases not matched to a gene: 8. Germline V gene sequence: CDR1 MDHEN, CDR2 SYDVKM. The CDR3 loop reads CASSKQGIVGELFF. The CDR3 DNA reads as TGTGCCAGCAGTAAACAGGGGATTGTTGGGGAGCTGTTTTTT.

The CDR3 spells CASSSGEGPYSNQPQHF. The CDR3 DNA sequence: TGTGCCAGCAGCTCCGGTGAGGGCCCCTATAGCAATCAGCCCCAGCATTTT. This rearrangement joins TRBV7-8 to TRBJ1-5; D unresolved. Per the germline V gene, CDR1 is SGHVS and CDR2 is FQNEAQ. Deletions cut 4 bases from V and 0 bases from J, with 16 bases between. This CDR3 comprises 17 residues. Drawing the rest from reference TRBV7-8 and TRBJ1-5, the complete variable domain is GAGVSQSPRYKVAKRGQDVALRCDPISGHVSLFWYQQALGQGPEFLTYFQNEAQLDKSGLPSDRFFAERPEGSVSTLKIQRTQQEDSAVYLCASSSGEGPYSNQPQHFGDGTRLSIL.

CDR3 protein: CASSYGDSSYEQYF. CDR3 sequence (DNA): TGTGCCAGCAGTTACGGGGACAGCTCCTACGAGCAGTACTTC. This chain links TRBV6-2 or TRBV6-3 with TRBJ2-7; 7 bases fit TRBD1. The germline V gene encodes CDR1 MNHEY and CDR2 SVGEGT. V shed 2 bases, J shed 0 bases, and the junction held 1 base outside the gene matches. The CDR3 is made up of 14 amino acids.

This chain links TRBV6-1 with TRBJ2-5, with unresolved D. Germline CDR1 MNHNS, CDR2 SASEGT. V lost 0 bases, J lost 2 bases, and 4 bases lay in between. This CDR3 region has 13 residues. CDR3 DNA: TGTGCCAGCAGTGAAGCTATGCAAGAGACCCAGTACTTC. Encoded protein: CASSEAMQETQYF.

The chain joins TRBV6-5 to TRBJ2-1; perhaps TRBD1 as D (6 bases). Per germline, CDR1 MNHEY and CDR2 SVGAGI. V lost 0 bases, J lost 5 bases, and 11 bases lay in between. The CDR3 runs 15 residues. In nucleotides, the CDR3 is TGTGCCAGCAGTTACTCTGCAGGGGACCACAATGAGCAGTTCTTC. It translates to CASSYSAGDHNEQFF.

This chain connects TRBV5-1 to TRBJ2-5, with D perhaps TRBD2 (5 bases). The V end lost 0 bases, the J end lost 2 bases, and 11 bases lay between the germline ends. The CDR3 has 15 residues. Germline CDR1 SGHRS, CDR2 YFSETQ. The CDR3 spells CASSLGPGGQETQYF. The CDR3 coding sequence is TGCGCCAGCAGCTTGGGGCCCGGAGGTCAAGAGACCCAGTACTTC.

CDR3 sequence: CASSTGTGGGLSNQPQHF. Here the CDR3 DNA reads TGTGCCAGTAGTACCGGGACAGGGGGGGGCTTGAGCAATCAGCCCCAGCATTTT. V gene TRBV19 combines with J gene TRBJ1-5; 11 bases agree with TRBD1. The germline CDR1 and CDR2 sequences are LNHDA and SQIVND (reference sequence). V lost 4 bases, J lost 1 base, and 9 bases stayed unmatched. This CDR3 has 18 residues.

The CDR3 DNA sequence: TGTGCCACCAGTGGAGGGGCGATGGGTCAGCCCCAGCATTTT. Protein product: CATSGGAMGQPQHF. V usage is TRBV24-1 and J usage is TRBJ1-5; a possible D gene is TRBD1 (5 bases). V dropped 5 bases and J dropped 6 bases, with 13 bases sitting between them. The CDR3 is made up of 14 amino acids. Germline-derived CDR1 and CDR2 are KGHDR and SFDVKD.

The chain is built from TRBV6-4 and TRBJ2-1, with 11 positions matching TRBD2. Unmatched junction bases numbered 5, after V lost 3 bases and J lost 10 bases. The germline V gene has CDR1 MRHNA and CDR2 SNTAGT. The CDR3 runs 14 residues. The CDR3 coding sequence is TGTGCCAGCAGTGAACTAGCGGGAGTAGGCGAGCAGTTCTTC. This codes for CASSELAGVGEQFF.

The rearrangement uses TRBV7-8 and TRBJ1-5; D possibly corresponds to TRBD1 (5 bases). The CDR3 has 17 amino acids. CDR1 SGHVS and CDR2 FQNEAQ come from the germline V gene. V lost 7 bases and J lost 1, with 20 bases in between. DNA of the CDR3: TGTGCCAGCACTTCCAGGGTTCGGGGAGGGAGCAATCAGCCCCAGCATTTT. It encodes CASTSRVRGGSNQPQHF.

The chain employs TRBV28 and TRBJ2-7, with a weak D call TRBD1 (6 bases). In germline, CDR1 is MDHEN, CDR2 SYDVKM. The CDR3 length is 13 residues. V was pared by 6 bases and J by 5 bases, with 14 bases between. Here the CDR3 DNA reads TGTGCCAGCAGGACACAGGGAAACCACGAGCAGTACTTC. Translation gives CASRTQGNHEQYF.

The gene calls are TRBV11-3 and TRBJ2-7; D not certain. The CDR3 spans 14 residues. Trimming stripped 5 bases from V and 0 bases from J, with 11 bases between. Germline CDR1 reads SGHNT; CDR2 reads YENEEA. CDR3 coding DNA: TGTGCCAGCAGCCAAACTTCGACCTCCTACGAGCAGTACTTC. As protein: CASSQTSTSYEQYF.

This clone showed up just once. The chain has TRBV6-2 or TRBV6-3 and TRBJ1-1; D not resolved. The germline V and J ends were trimmed by 0 bases and 6 bases, with 8 bases remaining between them. The CDR3 loop spans 13 amino acids. Germline assignment: CDR1 MNHEY and CDR2 SVGEGT. Here the CDR3 reads CASSYSPVAEAFF. In nucleotides, the CDR3 is TGTGCCAGCAGTTACTCGCCGGTTGCTGAAGCTTTCTTT.

This chain links TRBV28 with TRBJ1-5; the D gene is possibly TRBD1 (5 bases). Trimming stripped 2 bases from V and 4 bases from J, with 18 bases between. Germline V gene data show CDR1 as MDHEN and CDR2 as SYDVKM. This CDR3 is built from 17 residues. CDR3 nucleotide sequence: TGTGCCAGCAGTTTAGTGAAAACCGGGACCGAGAATCAGCCCCAGCATTTT. This sequence encodes CASSLVKTGTENQPQHF.

Details on this clone: Other nucleotide sequences from this sample produce the same CDR3. The chain carries TRBV11-2 and TRBJ1-4; possibly TRBD1 for D (6 bases). Looked up from germline, CDR1 is SGHAT and CDR2 is FQNNGV. V lost 5 bases and J lost 4, with 8 bases in between. The CDR3 consists of 13 residues. This chain's CDR3 is CASSRGNNEKLFF. CDR3 DNA sequence: TGTGCCAGCAGCAGGGGGAATAATGAAAAACTGTTTTTT.

The chain carries TRBV7-6 and TRBJ2-3; D remains ambiguous. CDR1 is SGHVS and CDR2 is FNYEAQ in the germline V gene. The CDR3 covers 14 residues. The V end was cut by 1 base, the J end by 0 bases, with 5 bases between. CDR3 protein: CASSLGISTDTQYF. CDR3 DNA: TGTGCCAGCAGCTTAGGAATTAGCACAGATACGCAGTATTTT.

The chain combines TRBV18 with TRBJ1-5; 7 positions match TRBD1. The junction had 3 bases not matched to a gene; V was cut back by 2 bases and J by 2 bases. Germline assignment: CDR1 KGHSH and CDR2 LQKENI. This CDR3 has 15 amino acids. CDR3 sequence: CASSPGTVGNQPQHF. For the CDR3, the DNA is TGTGCCAGCTCACCAGGGACAGTCGGCAATCAGCCCCAGCATTTT.

The chain is built from TRBV7-6 and TRBJ2-3; 7 bases map to TRBD1. The trim removed 2 bases at V and 4 bases at J, leaving 12 bases unmatched. CDR1 and CDR2 from the germline V gene are SGHVS and FNYEAQ. There are 17 residues in the CDR3. The CDR3 nucleotides are TGTGCCAGCAGCTTACAGGAAGGGGGCGAGGACCCAGATACGCAGTATTTT. Translating gives CASSLQEGGEDPDTQYF.

This chain joins TRBV3-1 (or the pseudogene TRBV3-2) and TRBJ1-3; unclear D gene. Germline assignment: CDR1 LGHDT and CDR2 YNNKEL (reference sequence). V shed 1 base and J shed 2 bases, with 12 bases lying between them. The CDR3 is made up of 16 amino acids. CDR3 protein: CASSQAGRLTGNTIYF. CDR3 DNA sequence: TGTGCCAGCAGCCAAGCCGGCAGGTTGACTGGAAACACCATATATTTT.

This clone was recorded only once. The rearrangement uses TRBV19 and TRBJ1-1, with D hard to call. The V gene's germline CDR1 is LNHDA and CDR2 SQIVND (reference sequence). Trimming cost V 3 bases and J 1 base, with 6 bases left between them. The CDR3 runs 13 residues. This CDR3 reads CASSITGNTEAFF. In nucleotides, the CDR3 is TGTGCCAGTAGTATCACGGGGAACACTGAAGCTTTCTTT.

The genes are TRBV9 and TRBJ2-7, with 8 nucleotides matching TRBD2. J gave up 12 bases and V 0 bases, and 8 bases lay outside the gene matches. The CDR3 covers 13 residues. Germline V gene sequence: CDR1 SGDLS, CDR2 YYNGEE. CDR3 amino acids: CASSVAQAGVLYF. CDR3 nucleotide sequence: TGTGCCAGCAGCGTAGCTCAAGCGGGAGTACTGTACTTC.